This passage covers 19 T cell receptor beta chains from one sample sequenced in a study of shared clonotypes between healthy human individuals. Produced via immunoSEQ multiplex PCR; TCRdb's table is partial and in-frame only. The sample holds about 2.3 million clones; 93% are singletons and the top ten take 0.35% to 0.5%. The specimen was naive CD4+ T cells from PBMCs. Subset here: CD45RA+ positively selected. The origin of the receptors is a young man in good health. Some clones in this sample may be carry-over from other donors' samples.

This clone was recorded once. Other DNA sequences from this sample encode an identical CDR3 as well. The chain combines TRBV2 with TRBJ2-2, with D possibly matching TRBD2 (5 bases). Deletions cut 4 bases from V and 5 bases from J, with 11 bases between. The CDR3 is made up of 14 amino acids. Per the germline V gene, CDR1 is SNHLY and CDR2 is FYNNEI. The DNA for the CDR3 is TGTGCCAGCAGTGGCCTAGCCGGGACCGGGGAGCTGTTTTTT. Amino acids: CASSGLAGTGELFF. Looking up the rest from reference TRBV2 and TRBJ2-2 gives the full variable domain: EPEVTQTPSHQVTQMGQEVILRCVPISNHLYFYWYRQILGQKVEFLVSFYNNEISEKSEIFDDQFSVERPDGSNFTLKIRSTKLEDSAMYFCASSGLAGTGELFFGEGSRLTVL.

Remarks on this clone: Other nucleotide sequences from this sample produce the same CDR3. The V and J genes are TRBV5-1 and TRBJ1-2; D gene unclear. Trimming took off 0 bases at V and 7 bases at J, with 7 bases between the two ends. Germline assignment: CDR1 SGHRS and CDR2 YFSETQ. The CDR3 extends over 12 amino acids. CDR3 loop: CASSLDRVGYTF. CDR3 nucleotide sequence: TGCGCCAGCAGCTTGGATAGGGTTGGCTACACCTTC. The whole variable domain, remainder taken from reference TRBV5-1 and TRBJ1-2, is KAGVTQTPRYLIKTRGQQVTLSCSPISGHRSVSWYQQTPGQGLQFLFEYFSETQRNKGNFPGRFSGRQFSNSRSEMNVSTLELGDSALYLCASSLDRVGYTFGSGTRLTVV.

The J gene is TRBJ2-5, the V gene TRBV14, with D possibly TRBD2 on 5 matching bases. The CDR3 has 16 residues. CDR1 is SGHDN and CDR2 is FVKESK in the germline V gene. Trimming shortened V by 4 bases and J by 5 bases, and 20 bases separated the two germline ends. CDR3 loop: CASSLPEANRRETQYF. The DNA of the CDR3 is TGTGCCAGCAGCCTACCGGAGGCCAACCGGCGGGAGACCCAGTACTTC.

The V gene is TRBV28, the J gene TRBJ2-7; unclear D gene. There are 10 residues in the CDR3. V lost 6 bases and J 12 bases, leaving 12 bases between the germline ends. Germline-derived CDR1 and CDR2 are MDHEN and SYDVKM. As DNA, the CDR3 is TGTGCCAGCAGACGGGCTCAGGTGTACTTC. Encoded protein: CASRRAQVYF.

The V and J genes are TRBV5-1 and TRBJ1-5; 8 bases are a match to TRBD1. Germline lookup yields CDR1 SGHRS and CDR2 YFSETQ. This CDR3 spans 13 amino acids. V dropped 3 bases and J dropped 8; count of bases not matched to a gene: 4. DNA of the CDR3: TGCGCCAGCAGCTGGATGACAGGGGAGCCCCAGCATTTT. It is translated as CASSWMTGEPQHF.

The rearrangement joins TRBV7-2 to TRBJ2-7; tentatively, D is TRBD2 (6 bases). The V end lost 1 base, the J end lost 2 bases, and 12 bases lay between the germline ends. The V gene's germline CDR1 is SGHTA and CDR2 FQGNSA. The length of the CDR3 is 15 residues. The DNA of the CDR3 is TGTGCCAGCAGCTTAGGACTAGTGCGAACCTACGAGCAGTACTTC. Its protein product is CASSLGLVRTYEQYF.

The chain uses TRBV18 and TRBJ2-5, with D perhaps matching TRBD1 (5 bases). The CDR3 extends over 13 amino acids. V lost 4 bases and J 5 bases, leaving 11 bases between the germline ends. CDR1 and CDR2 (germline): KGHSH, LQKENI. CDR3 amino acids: CASSLDSDETQYF. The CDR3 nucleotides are TGTGCCAGCTCACTCGACAGTGACGAGACCCAGTACTTC.

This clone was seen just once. The CDR3 here is CASSYDRRNSPLHF. The CDR3 region has the DNA TGTGCCAGCAGTTACGACCGGCGTAATTCACCCCTCCACTTT. V usage is TRBV6-5 and J usage is TRBJ1-6; D gene ambiguous. CDR1 MNHEY and CDR2 SVGAGI come from the germline V gene. This CDR3 has 14 amino acids. V lost 2 bases to trimming and J lost 6 bases, with 8 bases between them.

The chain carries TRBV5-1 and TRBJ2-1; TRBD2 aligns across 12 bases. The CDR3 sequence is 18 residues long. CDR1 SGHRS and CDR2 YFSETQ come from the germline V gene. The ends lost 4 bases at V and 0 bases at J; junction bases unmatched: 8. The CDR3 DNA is TGCGCCAGCAGCCGGACTAGCGGGGCAATTCGCTCCTACAATGAGCAGTTCTTC. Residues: CASSRTSGAIRSYNEQFF.

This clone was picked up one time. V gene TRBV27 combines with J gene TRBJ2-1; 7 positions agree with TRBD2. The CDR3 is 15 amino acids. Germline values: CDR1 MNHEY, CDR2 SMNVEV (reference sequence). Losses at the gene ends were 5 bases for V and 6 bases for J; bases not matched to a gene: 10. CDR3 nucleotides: TGTGCCAGCAGTCCCCGCGGGAGCTTAAGCAATGAGCAGTTCTTC. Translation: CASSPRGSLSNEQFF.

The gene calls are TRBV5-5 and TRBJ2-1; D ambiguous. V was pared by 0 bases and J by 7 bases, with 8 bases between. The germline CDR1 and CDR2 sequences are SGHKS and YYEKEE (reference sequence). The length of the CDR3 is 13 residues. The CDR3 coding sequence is TGTGCCAGCAGCTTGGTCCTCAAAAATGAGCAGTTCTTC. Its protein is CASSLVLKNEQFF.

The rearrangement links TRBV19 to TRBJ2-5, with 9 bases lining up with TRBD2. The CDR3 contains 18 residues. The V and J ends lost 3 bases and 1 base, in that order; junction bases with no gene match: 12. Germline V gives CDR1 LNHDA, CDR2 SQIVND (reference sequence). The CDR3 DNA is TGTGCCAGTAGTATGAGGTACGGGACTAGCCGACGCCAAGAGACCCAGTACTTC. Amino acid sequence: CASSMRYGTSRRQETQYF.

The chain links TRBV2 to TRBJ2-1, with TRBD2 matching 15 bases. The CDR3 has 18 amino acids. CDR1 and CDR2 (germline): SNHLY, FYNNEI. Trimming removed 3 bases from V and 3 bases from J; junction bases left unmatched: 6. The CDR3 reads CASSDPGLAGGSYNEQFF. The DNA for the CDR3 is TGTGCCAGCAGTGACCCGGGACTAGCGGGGGGAAGCTACAATGAGCAGTTCTTC.

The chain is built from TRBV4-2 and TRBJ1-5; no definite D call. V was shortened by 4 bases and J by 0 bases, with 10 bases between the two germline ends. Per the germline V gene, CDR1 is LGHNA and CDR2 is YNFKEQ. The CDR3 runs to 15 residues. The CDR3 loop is CASSLGSNSNQPQHF. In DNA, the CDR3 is TGTGCCAGCAGCCTAGGGTCCAATAGCAATCAGCCCCAGCATTTT.

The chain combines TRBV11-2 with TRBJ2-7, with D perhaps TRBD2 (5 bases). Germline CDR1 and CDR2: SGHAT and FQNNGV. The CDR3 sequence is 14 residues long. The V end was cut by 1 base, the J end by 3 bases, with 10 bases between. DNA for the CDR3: TGTGCCAGCAGCTTAGGGCGGGCCCTCTACGAGCAGTACTTC. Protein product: CASSLGRALYEQYF.

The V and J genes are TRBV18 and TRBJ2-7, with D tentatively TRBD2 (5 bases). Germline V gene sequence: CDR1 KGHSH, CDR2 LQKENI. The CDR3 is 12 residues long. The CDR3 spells CATAGSSYEQYF. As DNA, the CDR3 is TGTGCAACCGCTGGGAGCTCCTACGAGCAGTACTTC.

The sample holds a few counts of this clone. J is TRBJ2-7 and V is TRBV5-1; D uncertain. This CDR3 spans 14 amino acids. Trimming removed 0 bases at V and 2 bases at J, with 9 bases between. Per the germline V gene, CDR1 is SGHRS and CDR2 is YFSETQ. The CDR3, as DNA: TGCGCCAGCAGCTTGGGCAGAACACCCTACGAGCAGTACTTC. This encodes CASSLGRTPYEQYF.

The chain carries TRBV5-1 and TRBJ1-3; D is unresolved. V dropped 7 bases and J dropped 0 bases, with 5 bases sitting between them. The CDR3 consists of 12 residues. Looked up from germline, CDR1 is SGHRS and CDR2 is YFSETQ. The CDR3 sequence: CASGDSGNTIYF. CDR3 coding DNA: TGCGCCAGCGGGGACTCTGGAAACACCATATATTTT.

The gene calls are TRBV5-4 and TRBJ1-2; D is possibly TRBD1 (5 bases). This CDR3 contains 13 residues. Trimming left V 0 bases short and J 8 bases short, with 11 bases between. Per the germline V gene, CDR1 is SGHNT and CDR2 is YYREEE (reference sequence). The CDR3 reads CASSLGDELGYTF. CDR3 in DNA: TGTGCCAGCAGCTTGGGGGACGAGCTGGGCTACACCTTC.